Given below is one T cell receptor (beta chain) in context. The antigen remains undetermined. This sample is part of a study of identical twins. V dropped 6 bases and J dropped 2; count of bases not matched to a gene: 6. The CDR3 has 15 amino acids. From germline, CDR1 is SQVTM and CDR2 ANQGSEA. Each CDR3 protein is one row after TCRdb ran MiXCR on the 5' RACE reads. Among 420,000 or so distinct CDR3 sequences, around a sixth were seen once, and the ten largest hold roughly 12%. Study-wide results and caveats: Possibly, invariant MAIT and iNKT cells partly confounded zero-insertion analyses. Cord blood beta clonotypes that were abundant carried fewer insertions, and memory repertoires showed no such trend. Weaker excess twin sharing was seen among beta out-of-frame sequences. Cross-sectional statistics underpinned the conclusions; the same donors were not followed.

This TCR derives from a man aged 50-60 years in good health. The chain has TRBV29-1 and TRBJ2-3; TRBD2 aligns across 12 bases. The sequenced sample consisted of naive T cells sorted from blood. CDR3 in amino acids: CSVPASGRVTDTQYF. The CDR3 DNA sequence: TGCAGCGTCCCGGCTAGCGGGAGGGTCACAGATACGCAGTATTTT.